The clone carrying this T cell receptor (beta chain) showed up many times. What it binds is not known. Germline loops: CDR1 SGHRS, CDR2 YFSETQ. V gave up 0 bases and J gave up 6 bases, with 14 bases separating them. The CDR3 covers 15 residues. This record belongs to a study of molecular identifiers for immune sequencing clone quantification. Overall study context: Replicate runs used RNA from about 19,000 or 110,000 naive CD8 cells, which was split five ways into aliquots, and four of those aliquots were then sequenced.

Findings and limits, study-wide: Jurkat TCR RNA spiked in from one cell (amid 960,000 or so naive cells) was reportedly detectable.

Construction of naive CD8 libraries employed roughly 20,000 to 1,000,000 sorted cells together with 10%, 30% or 50% RNA. Sorting captured naive CD8 T cells as CD8+CD4-CCR7+CD45RA+. MiXCR, applied by TCRdb to the PCR reads, yields one record per CDR3 protein. The table includes some 650,000 distinct CDR3 sequences, less than 20% detected once. The chain recombines TRBV5-1 with TRBJ2-3; D is possibly TRBD1 or TRBD2 (5 bases each). Sequenced material: naive CD8+ T cells from blood, with Jurkat cell RNA spiked in. Regarding subset: FACS-sorted CD8+CD4-CCR7+CD45RA+ naive T cells. This clonotype was obtained from a human donor in good health. Some libraries in this study had Jurkat cell RNA spiked in. In nucleotides, the CDR3 is TGCGCCAGCAGCTTGGACCGGGACGGCCTCGATACGCAGTATTTT. It translates to CASSLDRDGLDTQYF.